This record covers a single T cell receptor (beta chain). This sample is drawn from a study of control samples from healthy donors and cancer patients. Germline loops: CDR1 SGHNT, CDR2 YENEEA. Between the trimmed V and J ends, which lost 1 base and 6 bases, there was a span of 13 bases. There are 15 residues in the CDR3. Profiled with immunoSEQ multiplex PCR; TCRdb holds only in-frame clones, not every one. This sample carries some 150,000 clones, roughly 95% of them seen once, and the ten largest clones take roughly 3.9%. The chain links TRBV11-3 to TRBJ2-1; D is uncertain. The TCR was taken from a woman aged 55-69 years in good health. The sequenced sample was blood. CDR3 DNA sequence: TGTGCCAGCAGCTTAGGTGGTCAGTCGCGCAATGAGCAGTTCTTC. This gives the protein CASSLGGQSRNEQFF.